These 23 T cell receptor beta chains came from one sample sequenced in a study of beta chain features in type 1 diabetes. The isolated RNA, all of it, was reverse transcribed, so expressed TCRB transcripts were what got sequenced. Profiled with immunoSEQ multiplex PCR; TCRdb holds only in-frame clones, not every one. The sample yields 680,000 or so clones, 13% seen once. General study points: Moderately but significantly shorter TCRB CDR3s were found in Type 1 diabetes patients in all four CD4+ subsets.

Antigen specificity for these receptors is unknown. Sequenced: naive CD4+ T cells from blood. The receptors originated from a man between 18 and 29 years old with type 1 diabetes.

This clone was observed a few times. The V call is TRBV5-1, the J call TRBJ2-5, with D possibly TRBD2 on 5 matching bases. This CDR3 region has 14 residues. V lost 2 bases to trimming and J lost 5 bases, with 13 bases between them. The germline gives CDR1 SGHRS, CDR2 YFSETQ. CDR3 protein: CASSFSAPGETQYF. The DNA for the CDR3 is TGCGCCAGCAGCTTCTCGGCTCCGGGGGAGACCCAGTACTTC.

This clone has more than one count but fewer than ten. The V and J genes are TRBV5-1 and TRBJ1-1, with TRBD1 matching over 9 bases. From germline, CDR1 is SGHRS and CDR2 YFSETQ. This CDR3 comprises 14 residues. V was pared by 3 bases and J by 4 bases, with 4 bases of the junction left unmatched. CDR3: CASSSWTGATEAFF. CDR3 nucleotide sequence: TGCGCCAGCAGCTCGTGGACAGGGGCCACTGAAGCTTTCTTT. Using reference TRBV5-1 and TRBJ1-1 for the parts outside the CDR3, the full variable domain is KAGVTQTPRYLIKTRGQQVTLSCSPISGHRSVSWYQQTPGQGLQFLFEYFSETQRNKGNFPGRFSGRQFSNSRSEMNVSTLELGDSALYLCASSSWTGATEAFFGQGTRLTVV.

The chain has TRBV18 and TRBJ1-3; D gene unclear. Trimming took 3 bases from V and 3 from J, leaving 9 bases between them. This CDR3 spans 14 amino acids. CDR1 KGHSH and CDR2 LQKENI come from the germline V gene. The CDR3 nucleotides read TGTGCCAGCTCACCCACGGGCGGTGGAAACACCATATATTTT. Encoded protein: CASSPTGGGNTIYF.

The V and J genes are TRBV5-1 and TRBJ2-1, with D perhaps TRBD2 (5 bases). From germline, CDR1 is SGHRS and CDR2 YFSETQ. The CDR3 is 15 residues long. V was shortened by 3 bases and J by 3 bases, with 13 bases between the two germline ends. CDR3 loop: CASSSRDPDYNEQFF. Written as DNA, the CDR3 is TGCGCCAGCAGCTCCCGGGATCCAGACTACAATGAGCAGTTCTTC.

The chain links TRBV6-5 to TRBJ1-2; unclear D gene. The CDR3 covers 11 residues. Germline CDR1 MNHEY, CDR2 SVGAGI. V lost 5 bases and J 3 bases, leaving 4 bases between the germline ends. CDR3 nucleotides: TGTGCCAGCAGTAACCACTATGGCTACACCTTC. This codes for CASSNHYGYTF.

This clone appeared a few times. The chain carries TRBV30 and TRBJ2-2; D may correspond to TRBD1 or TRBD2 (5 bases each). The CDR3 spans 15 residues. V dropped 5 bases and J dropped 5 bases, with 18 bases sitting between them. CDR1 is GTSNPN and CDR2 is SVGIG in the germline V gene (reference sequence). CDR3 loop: CAWLRGEGWTGELFF. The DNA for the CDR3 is TGTGCCTGGCTTAGGGGAGAGGGATGGACCGGGGAGCTGTTTTTT.

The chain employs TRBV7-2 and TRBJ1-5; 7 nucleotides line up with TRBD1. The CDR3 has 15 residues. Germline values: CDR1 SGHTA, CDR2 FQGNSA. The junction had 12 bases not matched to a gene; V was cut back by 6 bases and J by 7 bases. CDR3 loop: CASRLRQGLEQPQHF. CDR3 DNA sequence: TGTGCCAGCAGACTACGACAGGGACTCGAACAGCCCCAGCATTTT.

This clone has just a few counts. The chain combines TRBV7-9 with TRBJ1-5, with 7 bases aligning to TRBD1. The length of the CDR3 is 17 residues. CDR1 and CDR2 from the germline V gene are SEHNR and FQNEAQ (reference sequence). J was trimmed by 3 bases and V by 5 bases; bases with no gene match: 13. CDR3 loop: CASSPLGDSFSNQPQHF. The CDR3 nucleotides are TGTGCCAGCAGCCCTCTGGGGGACAGCTTCTCCAATCAGCCCCAGCATTTT.

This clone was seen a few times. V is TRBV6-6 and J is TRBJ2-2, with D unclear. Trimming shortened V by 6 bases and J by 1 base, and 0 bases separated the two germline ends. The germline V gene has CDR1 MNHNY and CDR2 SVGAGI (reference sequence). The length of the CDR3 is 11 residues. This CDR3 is CASRNTGELFF. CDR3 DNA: TGTGCCAGCAGGAACACCGGGGAGCTGTTTTTT.

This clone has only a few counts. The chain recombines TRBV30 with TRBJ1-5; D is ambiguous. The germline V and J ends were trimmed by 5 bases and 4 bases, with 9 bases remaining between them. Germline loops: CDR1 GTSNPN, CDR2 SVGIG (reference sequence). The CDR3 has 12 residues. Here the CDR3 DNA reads TGTGCCTGGCGAAAGGAAAATCAGCCCCAGCATTTT. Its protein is CAWRKENQPQHF.

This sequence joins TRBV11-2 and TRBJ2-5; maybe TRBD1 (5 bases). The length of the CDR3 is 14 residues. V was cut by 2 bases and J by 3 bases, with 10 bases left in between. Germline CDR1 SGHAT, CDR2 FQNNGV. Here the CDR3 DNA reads TGTGCCAGCAGCTTACAGGGAAGTGAAGAGACCCAGTACTTC. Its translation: CASSLQGSEETQYF.

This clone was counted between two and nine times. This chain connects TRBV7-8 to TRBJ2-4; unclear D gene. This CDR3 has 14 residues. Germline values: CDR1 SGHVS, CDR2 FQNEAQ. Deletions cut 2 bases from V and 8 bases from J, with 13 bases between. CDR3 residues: CASSLTGASDIQYF. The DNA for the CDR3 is TGTGCCAGCAGCTTAACGGGCGCGTCGGACATTCAGTACTTC.

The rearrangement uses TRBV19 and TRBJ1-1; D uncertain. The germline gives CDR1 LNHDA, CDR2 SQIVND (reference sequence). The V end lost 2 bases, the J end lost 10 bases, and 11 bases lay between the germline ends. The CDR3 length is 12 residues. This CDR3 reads CASSISTLGAFF. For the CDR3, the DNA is TGTGCCAGTAGTATAAGCACCCTCGGAGCTTTCTTT.

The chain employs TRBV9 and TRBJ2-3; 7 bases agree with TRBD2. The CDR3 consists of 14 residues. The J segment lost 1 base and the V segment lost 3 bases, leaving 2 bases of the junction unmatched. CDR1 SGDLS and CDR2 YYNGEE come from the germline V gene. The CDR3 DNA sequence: TGTGCCAGCAGCGAGAGCGGGGGCACAGATACGCAGTATTTT. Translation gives CASSESGGTDTQYF.

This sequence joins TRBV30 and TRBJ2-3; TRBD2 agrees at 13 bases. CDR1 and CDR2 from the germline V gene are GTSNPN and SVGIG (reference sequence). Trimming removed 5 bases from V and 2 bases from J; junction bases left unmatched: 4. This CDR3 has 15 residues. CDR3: CAWGLAGVTTDTQYF. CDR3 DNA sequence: TGTGCCTGGGGACTAGCGGGGGTAACCACAGATACGCAGTATTTT.

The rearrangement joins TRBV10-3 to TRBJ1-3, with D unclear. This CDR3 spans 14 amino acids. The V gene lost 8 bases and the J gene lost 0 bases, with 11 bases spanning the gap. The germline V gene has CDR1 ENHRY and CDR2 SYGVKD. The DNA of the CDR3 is TGTGCCATCGGGCAGGCAACCTCTGGAAACACCATATATTTT. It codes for CAIGQATSGNTIYF.

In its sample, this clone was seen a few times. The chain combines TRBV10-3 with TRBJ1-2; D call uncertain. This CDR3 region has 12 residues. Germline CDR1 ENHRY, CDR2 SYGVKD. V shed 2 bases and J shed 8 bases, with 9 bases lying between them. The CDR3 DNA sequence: TGTGCCATCAGTGAGAACTCGGGGGGCTACACCTTC. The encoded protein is CAISENSGGYTF.

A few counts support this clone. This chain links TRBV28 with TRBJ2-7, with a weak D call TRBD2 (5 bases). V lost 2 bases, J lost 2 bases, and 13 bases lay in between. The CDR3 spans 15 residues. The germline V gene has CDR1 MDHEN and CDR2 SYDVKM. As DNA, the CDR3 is TGTGCCAGCAGTTTACAGGAAGAGGGCCCCTACGAGCAGTACTTC. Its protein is CASSLQEEGPYEQYF. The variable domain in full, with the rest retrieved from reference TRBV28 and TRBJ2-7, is DVKVTQSSRYLVKRTGEKVFLECVQDMDHENMFWYRQDPGLGLRLIYFSYDVKMKEKGDIPEGYSVSREKKERFSLILESASTNQTSMYLCASSLQEEGPYEQYFGPGTRLTVT.

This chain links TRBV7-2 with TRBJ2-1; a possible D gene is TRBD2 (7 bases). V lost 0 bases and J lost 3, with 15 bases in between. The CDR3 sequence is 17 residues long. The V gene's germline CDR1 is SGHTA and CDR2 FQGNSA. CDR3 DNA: TGTGCCAGCAGCTTAGCGGGAACGGGGGGCCTCTACAATGAGCAGTTCTTC. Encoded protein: CASSLAGTGGLYNEQFF.

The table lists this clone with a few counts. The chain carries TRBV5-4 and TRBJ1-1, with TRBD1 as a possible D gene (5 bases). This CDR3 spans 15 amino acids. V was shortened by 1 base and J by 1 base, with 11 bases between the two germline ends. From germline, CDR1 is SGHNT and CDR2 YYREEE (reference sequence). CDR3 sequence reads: CASSLPQGGNTEAFF. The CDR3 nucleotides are TGTGCCAGCAGCTTGCCCCAGGGAGGGAACACTGAAGCTTTCTTT. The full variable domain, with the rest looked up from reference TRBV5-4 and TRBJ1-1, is ETGVTQSPTHLIKTRGQQVTLRCSSQSGHNTVSWYQQALGQGPQFIFQYYREEENGRGNFPPRFSGLQFPNYSSELNVNALELDDSALYLCASSLPQGGNTEAFFGQGTRLTVV.

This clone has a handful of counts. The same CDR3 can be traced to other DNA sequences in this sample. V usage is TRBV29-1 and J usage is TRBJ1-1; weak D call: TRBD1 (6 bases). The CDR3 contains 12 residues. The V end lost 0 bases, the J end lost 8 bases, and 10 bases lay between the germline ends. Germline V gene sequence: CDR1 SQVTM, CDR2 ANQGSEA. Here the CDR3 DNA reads TGCAGCGTTGAAGACCCCGGGACAGAAGCTTTCTTT. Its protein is CSVEDPGTEAFF.

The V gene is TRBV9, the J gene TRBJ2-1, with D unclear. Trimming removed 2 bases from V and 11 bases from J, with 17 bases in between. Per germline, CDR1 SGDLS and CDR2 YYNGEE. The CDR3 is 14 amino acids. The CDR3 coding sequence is TGTGCCAGCAGCGTGGACCTCCAAGCCCCTAAGCAGTTCTTC. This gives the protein CASSVDLQAPKQFF. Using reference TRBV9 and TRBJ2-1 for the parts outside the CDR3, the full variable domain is DSGVTQTPKHLITATGQRVTLRCSPRSGDLSVYWYQQSLDQGLQFLIQYYNGEERAKGNILERFSAQQFPDLHSELNLSSLELGDSALYFCASSVDLQAPKQFFGPGTRLTVL.

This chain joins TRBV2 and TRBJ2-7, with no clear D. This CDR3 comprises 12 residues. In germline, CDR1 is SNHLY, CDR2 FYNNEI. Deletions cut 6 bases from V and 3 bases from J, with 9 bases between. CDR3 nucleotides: TGTGCCAGCAGCCTAAAGGACTACGAGCAGTACTTC. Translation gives CASSLKDYEQYF.